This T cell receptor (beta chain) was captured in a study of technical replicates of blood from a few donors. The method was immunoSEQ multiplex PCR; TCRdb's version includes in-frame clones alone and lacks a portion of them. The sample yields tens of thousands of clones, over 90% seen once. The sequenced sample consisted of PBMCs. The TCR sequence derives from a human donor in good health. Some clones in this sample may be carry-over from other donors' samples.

The CDR3: CASSTRDSSNQPQHF. The CDR3 DNA sequence: TGTGCCAGCAGTACCCGGGACAGTAGCAATCAGCCCCAGCATTTT. V is TRBV27 and J is TRBJ1-5, with 7 bases lining up with TRBD1. Germline V gene lookup returns CDR1 MNHEY and CDR2 SMNVEV (reference sequence). CDR3 length: 15 residues. V dropped 5 bases and J dropped 0; count of bases not matched to a gene: 4.